Listed below are T cell receptor beta chains from one sample, sequenced in a study of lymphopenia after photon versus proton radiotherapy. Some clones are missing from TCRdb's copy, which holds only in-frame ones; the method was immunoSEQ multiplex PCR. The data show fewer than 35,000 clones, roughly 89% seen once. The sample consisted of peripheral blood, taken from a patient treated with proton-based radiotherapy. All receptors derive from a woman aged 70-85 years with pancreatic cancer. Some clones in this sample may be carry-over from other donors' samples. Each CDR3 is given with its conserved first and last residue. Each record gives: clone size, D gene, J gene, V gene, CDR3 protein, CDR3 DNA. A D gene is named only where the DNA matches it firmly. Clone size is given for some rows only: seen once, a few or many times, or a class if the clone is expanded.

once | - | TRBJ2-3 | TRBV5-1 | CASSSEAAGTDTQYF | TGCGCCAGCAGCTCTGAGGCGGCTGGGACAGATACGCAGTATTTT
- | - | TRBJ1-2 | TRBV2 | CASSETVFADGYTF | TGTGCCAGCAGTGAAACGGTGTTCGCGGATGGCTACACCTTC
- | - | TRBJ1-3 | TRBV25-1 | CASRGTPGNTIYF | TGTGCCAGCAGAGGAACTCCCGGAAACACCATATATTTT
- | - | TRBJ2-1 | TRBV30 | CAWSVNNYNEQFF | TGTGCCTGGAGTGTAAACAACTACAATGAGCAGTTCTTC
- | - | TRBJ1-1 | TRBV29-1 | CSARSPVNTEAFF | TGCAGCGCTCGGTCACCAGTGAACACTGAAGCTTTCTTT
once | - | TRBJ1-1 | TRBV7-6 | CASSLAGGRWTEAFF | TGTGCCAGCAGCTTAGCGGGAGGACGATGGACTGAAGCTTTCTTT
- | - | TRBJ1-1 | TRBV5-4 | CASSWGEANTEAFF | TGTGCCAGCAGCTGGGGGGAGGCGAACACTGAAGCTTTCTTT
- | TRBD1 | TRBJ1-2 | TRBV6-1 | CASSEESGGYGYTF | TGTGCCAGCAGTGAAGAATCAGGGGGCTATGGCTACACCTTC
- | TRBD1 | TRBJ1-2 | TRBV2 | CASSEGTGNGYTF | TGTGCCAGCAGTGAAGGGACAGGGAATGGCTACACCTTC
- | TRBD1 | TRBJ2-7 | TRBV7-6 | CASSPTGAYEQYF | TGTGCCAGCAGCCCGACAGGGGCCTACGAGCAGTACTTC
- | TRBD1 | TRBJ2-5 | TRBV5-3 | CARSLGVRGLETQYF | TGTGCCAGAAGCTTGGGCGTCAGGGGGCTTGAGACCCAGTACTTC
- | - | TRBJ1-1 | TRBV6-5 | CASSLGREATEAFF | TGTGCCAGCAGTCTGGGCAGGGAAGCCACTGAAGCTTTCTTT
- | TRBD2 | TRBJ2-1 | TRBV10-2 | CASSIGLAGFNEQFF | TGCGCCAGCAGTATAGGACTAGCGGGATTCAATGAGCAGTTCTTC
- | - | TRBJ2-7 | TRBV5-1 | CASSLVSGNMGEQYF | TGCGCCAGCAGCTTGGTTTCAGGGAACATGGGCGAGCAGTACTTC
- | TRBD1 | TRBJ1-5 | TRBV4-2 | CASSQDPGQGLEQPQHF | TGTGCCAGCAGCCAGGACCCGGGACAGGGGTTGGAGCAGCCCCAGCATTTT
- | - | TRBJ1-3 | TRBV6-1 | CASSEAPPTVVGNTIYF | TGTGCCAGCAGTGAAGCCCCCCCGACAGTAGTTGGAAACACCATATATTTT
- | TRBD2 | TRBJ2-7 | TRBV13 | CASSLIASGGEQYF | TGTGCCAGCAGCTTAATTGCTAGCGGGGGCGAGCAGTACTTC
- | - | TRBJ1-1 | TRBV7-8 | CASMSRSNTEAFF | TGTGCCAGCATGAGCAGGTCGAACACTGAAGCTTTCTTT
- | - | TRBJ1-2 | TRBV5-1 | CASSQTLSHGYTF | TGCGCCAGCAGCCAAACCCTTAGCCATGGCTACACCTTC
- | TRBD1 | TRBJ1-1 | TRBV11-1 | CASTFRQGKEAFF | TGTGCCAGCACCTTCCGACAGGGGAAAGAAGCTTTCTTT
- | - | TRBJ2-1 | TRBV6-6 | CASSHRDFTNEQFF | TGTGCCAGCAGTCACCGGGATTTTACCAATGAGCAGTTCTTC
- | TRBD1 | TRBJ1-2 | TRBV5-4 | CASSYSTGRGYGYTF | TGTGCCAGCAGCTATTCGACAGGGAGGGGTTATGGCTACACCTTC
once | - | TRBJ2-5 | TRBV28 | CASSLAGVGETQYF | TGTGCCAGCAGTTTGGCAGGGGTAGGGGAGACCCAGTACTTC
- | - | TRBJ1-1 | TRBV27 | CASSLHPAGNTEAFF | TGTGCCAGCAGTTTACACCCCGCAGGGAACACTGAAGCTTTCTTT
- | - | TRBJ2-7 | TRBV30 | CAWTPRQDYEQYF | TGTGCCTGGACGCCGAGACAGGACTACGAGCAGTACTTC
- | - | TRBJ1-5 | TRBV28 | CASSLFSLANNQPQHF | TGTGCCAGCAGTTTATTTTCCTTGGCCAACAATCAGCCCCAGCATTTT
- | TRBD2 | TRBJ2-1 | TRBV7-6 | CASSVSRGTSPEQFF | TGTGCCAGCAGCGTTAGTCGAGGGACTAGTCCTGAGCAGTTCTTC